This TCR beta chain was retrieved from a study of T cells after yellow fever vaccination. Findings and limits, study-wide: Clonotype sharing between CD4 and CD8 compartments was small. Weaker overall was a secondary response that nonetheless peaked faster, on day 5 versus 15. Re-detected after boosting: most primary clones, 96% of CD4 and roughly 88% of CD8.

A 5'RACE template-switching step, the method used to make TCR cDNA, added a universal primer site and UMIs. TCRdb called the 5' RACE reads again in MiXCR, with one record for every CDR3 protein. The sample gives 620,000 or so distinct CDR3 sequences, roughly an eighth of which show up once; 15% is in the top ten. This clonotype was seen more than once but under ten times. Its antigen is currently unknown. This receptor was taken from a young man who received the YFV17D yellow fever vaccine. The material was PBMCs, obtained on the day of the yellow fever booster vaccination.

The CDR3 region has the DNA TGCGCCAGCAGCCCCGGGATGGGGAGTGAGACCCAGTACTTC. It encodes CASSPGMGSETQYF. This sequence joins TRBV5-1 and TRBJ2-5; TRBD2 might be the D (5 bases). Germline V gives CDR1 SGHRS, CDR2 YFSETQ. V was cut by 4 bases and J by 5 bases, with 15 bases left in between. This CDR3 region has 14 residues. The whole variable domain, remainder taken from reference TRBV5-1 and TRBJ2-5, is KAGVTQTPRYLIKTRGQQVTLSCSPISGHRSVSWYQQTPGQGLQFLFEYFSETQRNKGNFPGRFSGRQFSNSRSEMNVSTLELGDSALYLCASSPGMGSETQYFGPGTRLLVL.